The 27 T cell receptor beta chains listed next were all sequenced from one sample in a study of cytomegalovirus exposure and HLA in healthy donors. The PCR was carried out with 60 Vbeta primers and 13 Jbeta primers. The table came from immunoSEQ multiplex PCR; TCRdb's copy has only in-frame clones and leaves some out. The sample lists under 150,000 clones, approximately 80% occurring once. Sequenced material: PBMCs. The receptors shown here come from a male donor in good health and CMV-seronegative.

Concerning this clone: An end of the junction differs from the germline gene, which may be a read error. This chain links TRBV15 with TRBJ2-7; 8 positions agree with TRBD2. This CDR3 region has 13 residues. From germline, CDR1 is LNHNV and CDR2 YYDKDF (reference sequence). CDR3 bases: TGTGCCACCAGCAGAGGTAACCCCGGGACTAGAGACTTC. The encoded protein is CATSRGNPGTRDF.

This chain connects TRBV12-5 to TRBJ2-1; D may be TRBD1 (6 bases). Deletions cut 6 bases from V and 4 bases from J, with 16 bases between. Per the germline V gene, CDR1 is LGHNT and CDR2 is FRNRAP. CDR3 size: 15 residues. The CDR3 DNA is TGTGCTAGTGGCCCCGAAACAGGGTTATACAATGAGCAGTTCTTC. Translated, it gives CASGPETGLYNEQFF.

J is TRBJ1-6 and V is TRBV5-8; D not certain. The CDR3 sequence is 14 residues long. Germline CDR1 SGHTS, CDR2 YDEGEE. The V gene lost 1 base and the J gene lost 10 bases, with 12 bases spanning the gap. This chain's CDR3 is CASSLLPSYSPLHF. CDR3 DNA: TGTGCCAGCAGCTTGTTGCCGAGCTACTCACCCCTCCACTTT. Using reference TRBV5-8 and TRBJ1-6 for the parts outside the CDR3, the full variable domain is EAGVTQSPTHLIKTRGQQATLRCSPISGHTSVYWYQQALGLGLQFLLWYDEGEERNRGNFPPRFSGRQFPNYSSELNVNALELEDSALYLCASSLLPSYSPLHFGNGTRLTVT.

The CDR3 coding sequence is TGTGCCAGCAGTGGACAGGGTAGGGACTCCTACGAGCAGTACTTC. Translation: CASSGQGRDSYEQYF. J is TRBJ2-7 and V is TRBV25-1, with TRBD1 matching 7 bases. Per the germline V gene, CDR1 is MGHDK and CDR2 is SYGVNS. With V trimmed by 4 bases and J by 0 bases, 6 bases remained unmatched. This CDR3 spans 15 amino acids.

This clone was observed a handful of times. The chain carries TRBV5-1 and TRBJ2-7; TRBD1 aligns across 7 bases. Per the germline V gene, CDR1 is SGHRS and CDR2 is YFSETQ. This CDR3 spans 13 amino acids. V shed 1 base, J shed 5 bases, and the junction held 3 bases outside the gene matches. The CDR3 DNA reads as TGCGCCAGCAGCTTGACAGGGGTCCACGAGCAGTACTTC. It encodes CASSLTGVHEQYF.

The chain uses TRBV11-2 and TRBJ1-6; 9 positions agree with TRBD1. This CDR3 is 15 amino acids long. V lost 3 bases and J lost 9; bases outside the gene matches: 6. CDR1 and CDR2 from the germline V gene are SGHAT and FQNNGV. The CDR3 here is CASSFSGQGFSPLHF. The CDR3 nucleotides read TGTGCCAGCAGCTTCTCGGGACAGGGTTTTTCACCCCTCCACTTT. The whole variable domain, filled in from reference TRBV11-2 and TRBJ1-6, reads EAGVAQSPRYKIIEKRQSVAFWCNPISGHATLYWYQQILGQGPKLLIQFQNNGVVDDSQLPKDRFSAERLKGVDSTLKIQPAKLEDSAVYLCASSFSGQGFSPLHFGNGTRLTVT.

The chain recombines TRBV27 with TRBJ1-6, with 7 bases fitting TRBD1. V trimming: 9 bases; J trimming: 2 bases; junction bases outside the gene matches: 13. The CDR3 extends over 17 amino acids. Germline V gene data show CDR1 as MNHEY and CDR2 as SMNVEV (reference sequence). CDR3 protein: CARTRVRGRPYNSPLHF. For the CDR3, the DNA is TGTGCCAGGACTAGGGTTAGGGGGCGACCCTATAATTCACCCCTCCACTTT.

This clone showed up just once. V usage is TRBV10-1 and J usage is TRBJ2-7; 9 bases line up with TRBD1. The junction had 3 bases not matched to a gene; V was cut back by 2 bases and J by 1 base. CDR3 size: 15 residues. The germline V gene encodes CDR1 WNHNN and CDR2 SYGVQD (reference sequence). CDR3 region: CASSEGGQGSYEQYF. CDR3 DNA: TGCGCCAGCAGTGAGGGGGGACAGGGTTCCTACGAGCAGTACTTC.

This clone appeared a few times. The V and J genes are TRBV2 and TRBJ1-3; the match to TRBD1 covers 8 bases. V was clipped by 6 bases and J by 0 bases; unmatched bases: 4. CDR3 size: 15 residues. Germline lookup yields CDR1 SNHLY and CDR2 FYNNEI. The CDR3 nucleotides read TGTGCCAGCAGCGGACAGGGCTTCTCTGGAAACACCATATATTTT. This gives the protein CASSGQGFSGNTIYF. The full variable domain, completed using reference TRBV2 and TRBJ1-3, is EPEVTQTPSHQVTQMGQEVILRCVPISNHLYFYWYRQILGQKVEFLVSFYNNEISEKSEIFDDQFSVERPDGSNFTLKIRSTKLEDSAMYFCASSGQGFSGNTIYFGEGSWLTVV.

V and J are TRBV25-1 and TRBJ1-4; 10 nucleotides match TRBD1. The germline gives CDR1 MGHDK, CDR2 SYGVNS. The junction had 8 bases not matched to a gene; V was cut back by 5 bases and J by 8 bases. This CDR3 comprises 15 residues. DNA of the CDR3: TGTGCCAGCAGTCCTCGGACAGGGGGATGGGAAAAACTGTTTTTT. Protein: CASSPRTGGWEKLFF.

In its sample, this clone was seen a few times. The chain joins TRBV7-3 to TRBJ2-1, with a weak D call TRBD2 (7 bases). Germline CDR1 reads SGHTA; CDR2 reads FQGTGA. CDR3 length: 16 amino acids. Trimming cost V 2 bases and J 6 bases, with 17 bases left between them. This CDR3 reads CASSLLGGAIPNEQFF. The CDR3 nucleotides are TGTGCCAGCAGCTTACTAGGGGGGGCCATCCCCAATGAGCAGTTCTTC.

The chain employs TRBV28 and TRBJ2-7; 7 positions agree with TRBD2. The V gene end was trimmed by 5 bases and the J gene end by 7 bases; junction bases not matched to a gene: 14. Per germline, CDR1 MDHEN and CDR2 SYDVKM. This CDR3 region has 15 residues. The CDR3 region has the DNA TGTGCCAGCAGTCCGCCGACTAGCAGTTCTCGGGAGCAGTACTTC. It yields the protein CASSPPTSSSREQYF.

This chain uses TRBV5-1 with TRBJ1-2; D is perhaps TRBD1 (6 bases). Germline CDR1 is SGHRS and CDR2 is YFSETQ. The CDR3 is made up of 15 amino acids. Trimming left V 0 bases short and J 4 bases short, with 13 bases between. CDR3 sequence: CASSLGRQDAYGYTF. The CDR3 bases are TGCGCCAGCAGCTTGGGGAGACAGGATGCCTATGGCTACACCTTC.

This clone has only one observation. CDR3 sequence: CASRKLDSYTEAFF. The CDR3 DNA sequence: TGTGCCAGCAGAAAATTGGACAGTTACACTGAAGCTTTCTTT. This chain joins TRBV27 and TRBJ1-1; a possible D gene is TRBD1 (6 bases). The V and J ends lost 6 bases and 3 bases respectively, with 14 bases between them. The length of the CDR3 is 14 residues. Germline lookup yields CDR1 MNHEY and CDR2 SMNVEV (reference sequence).

The J gene is TRBJ1-1, the V gene TRBV27; D gene unclear. The V and J ends lost 3 bases and 6 bases respectively, with 11 bases between them. The CDR3 covers 13 residues. The germline V gene has CDR1 MNHEY and CDR2 SMNVEV (reference sequence). The CDR3 coding sequence is TGTGCCAGCAGTTTGGTTCGGGTGTCTGAAGCTTTCTTT. It yields the protein CASSLVRVSEAFF.

The chain is built from TRBV5-4 and TRBJ1-1, with TRBD1 matching over 7 bases. The CDR3 loop spans 15 amino acids. Unmatched junction bases numbered 10, after V lost 4 bases and J lost 4 bases. Germline V gene lookup returns CDR1 SGHNT and CDR2 YYREEE (reference sequence). The CDR3 region has the DNA TGTGCCAGCAGCCCCCAGACAGGGATGGCCACTGAAGCTTTCTTT. It specifies CASSPQTGMATEAFF.

V usage is TRBV6-5 and J usage is TRBJ2-3; tentative D call: TRBD1 (6 bases). V was cut by 3 bases and J by 0 bases, with 10 bases left in between. This CDR3 is 15 amino acids long. In germline, CDR1 is MNHEY, CDR2 SVGAGI. CDR3 DNA sequence: TGTGCCAGCAGTTATCGGGGACAAAGCACAGATACGCAGTATTTT. Translation gives CASSYRGQSTDTQYF.

This clone came up a few times. The J gene is TRBJ2-2, the V gene TRBV11-2, with TRBD2 identical over 7 bases. The V segment lost 5 bases and the J segment 2 bases; nucleotides outside the gene matches: 8. This CDR3 is 16 amino acids long. Germline V gene sequence: CDR1 SGHAT, CDR2 FQNNGV. The CDR3 reads CASSPIGGGNTGELFF. CDR3 DNA: TGTGCCAGCAGCCCCATTGGGGGGGGTAACACCGGGGAGCTGTTTTTT.

J is TRBJ2-1 and V is TRBV30, with TRBD2 identical over 11 bases. The trim removed 5 bases at V and 6 bases at J, leaving 3 bases unmatched. The CDR3 is 13 amino acids. Per the germline V gene, CDR1 is GTSNPN and CDR2 is SVGIG (reference sequence). In DNA form, the CDR3 reads TGTGCCTGGGGACTAGCGGGCTTCAATGAGCAGTTCTTC. Its translation: CAWGLAGFNEQFF.

The chain employs TRBV7-2 and TRBJ2-4; 7 nucleotides align to TRBD1. The length of the CDR3 is 18 residues. With 4 bases clipped from V and 0 bases from J, the junction kept 12 bases outside the gene matches. Germline-derived CDR1 and CDR2 are SGHTA and FQGNSA. The CDR3 loop is CASSSSPQGMGAKNIQYF. Here the CDR3 DNA reads TGTGCCAGCAGCTCAAGCCCACAGGGGATGGGAGCCAAAAACATTCAGTACTTC.

V usage is TRBV18 and J usage is TRBJ2-7; maybe TRBD2 (5 bases). The CDR3 is 17 residues long. The germline V gene has CDR1 KGHSH and CDR2 LQKENI. Trimming took off 3 bases at V and 0 bases at J, with 18 bases between the two ends. CDR3 nucleotide sequence: TGTGCCAGCTCACCGATAGGCCCGGGAAGTAGCTCCTACGAGCAGTACTTC. It encodes CASSPIGPGSSSYEQYF.

The chain combines TRBV5-1 with TRBJ1-3; 7 positions match TRBD1. CDR3 length equals 16 residues. In germline, CDR1 is SGHRS, CDR2 YFSETQ. J lost 0 bases, V lost 4 bases, and 7 bases had no gene match. The CDR3: CASSGGQSSSGNTIYF. As DNA, the CDR3 is TGCGCCAGCAGCGGGGGACAGAGTTCCTCTGGAAACACCATATATTTT.

V gene TRBV9 combines with J gene TRBJ2-1, with a tentative D call TRBD1 (6 bases). Looked up from germline, CDR1 is SGDLS and CDR2 is YYNGEE. This CDR3 has 14 residues. V lost 0 bases and J lost 6, with 10 bases in between. The CDR3 DNA reads as TGTGCCAGCAGCGTAGACCCCAGGGGCAATGAGCAGTTCTTC. It translates to CASSVDPRGNEQFF.

This rearrangement joins TRBV7-6 to TRBJ1-1, with D possibly being TRBD1 (6 bases). With 2 bases removed from V and 4 bases from J, the gap between germline ends came to 11 bases. The CDR3 has 14 amino acids. Per the germline V gene, CDR1 is SGHVS and CDR2 is FNYEAQ. Written as DNA, the CDR3 is TGTGCCAGCAGCTTAAAGGGGGGGAGCACTGAAGCTTTCTTT. Amino acids: CASSLKGGSTEAFF.

Points on this clone: Since no conserved phenylalanine or tryptophan closes the CDR3, a read error is the likely cause. No DNA is shown, since the ends of the CDR3 on it are uncertain; the CDR3 is the one TCRdb lists. The chain carries TRBV7-9 and TRBJ1-2. The length of the CDR3 is 8 amino acids, counting both ends. From germline, CDR1 is SEHNR and CDR2 FQNEAQ (reference sequence). This CDR3 is CSSSFGEV.

V usage is TRBV13 and J usage is TRBJ2-5, with D unresolved. The DNA end is a closer match to TRBJ2-7, so the J assignment may be wrong. The CDR3 has 12 amino acids. Per the germline V gene, CDR1 is PRHDT and CDR2 is FYEKMQ (reference sequence). The CDR3 region is CASSLGLSEQYF. In DNA form, the CDR3 reads TGTGCCAGCAGCTTAGGCCTAAGCGAGCAGTACTTC.

CDR3 region: CASRTSGRPNPYNEQFF. In DNA form, the CDR3 reads TGTGCCAGTCGGACTAGCGGGAGGCCAAACCCATACAATGAGCAGTTCTTC. The chain recombines TRBV19 with TRBJ2-1, with 14 bases identical to TRBD2. Germline CDR1 reads LNHDA; CDR2 reads SQIVND (reference sequence). Trimming removed 8 bases from V and 4 bases from J; junction bases left unmatched: 10. The CDR3 runs 17 residues. The whole variable domain, remainder taken from reference TRBV19 and TRBJ2-1, is DGGITQSPKYLFRKEGQNVTLSCEQNLNHDAMYWYRQDPGQGLRLIYYSQIVNDFQKGDIAEGYSVSREKKESFPLTVTSAQKNPTAFYLCASRTSGRPNPYNEQFFGPGTRLTVL.